The 16 T cell receptor beta chains below were found in one sample sequenced in a study of cytomegalovirus exposure and HLA in healthy donors. TCRdb keeps only in-frame clones here, not all; method: immunoSEQ multiplex PCR. The repertoire holds around 93,000 clones, with around 85% as singletons. The sample comprised PBMCs. The receptors come from a man younger than 35 in good health and CMV-seropositive.

This chain joins TRBV6-6 and TRBJ2-1, with D tentatively TRBD2 (6 bases). V gave up 4 bases and J gave up 5 bases, with 18 bases separating them. The CDR3 is 16 amino acids. Germline V lookup: CDR1 MNHNY, CDR2 SVGAGI (reference sequence). The CDR3 DNA sequence: TGTGCCAGCAGTTCTCTAAGGGTAGCGGAAGACAATGAGCAGTTCTTC. Its protein product is CASSSLRVAEDNEQFF.

The CDR3 region is CASSRSGGGTGELFF. Written as DNA, the CDR3 is TGTGCCAGCAGCCGGAGCGGGGGCGGGACCGGGGAGCTGTTTTTT. The rearrangement joins TRBV7-9 to TRBJ2-2; 8 nucleotides line up with TRBD2. V shed 5 bases and J 5 bases; nucleotides not matched to a gene: 7. The CDR3 length is 15 residues. The germline gives CDR1 SEHNR, CDR2 FQNEAQ (reference sequence). Complete variable domain (other parts from reference TRBV7-9 and TRBJ2-2): DTGVSQNPRHKITKRGQNVTFRCDPISEHNRLYWYRQTLGQGPEFLTYFQNEAQLEKSRLLSDRFSAERPKGSFSTLEIQRTEQGDSAMYLCASSRSGGGTGELFFGEGSRLTVL.

The rearrangement joins TRBV4-1 to TRBJ2-5; 10 positions agree with TRBD2. Trimming removed 4 bases from V and 4 bases from J; junction bases left unmatched: 6. The CDR3 extends over 15 amino acids. Per the germline V gene, CDR1 is MGHRA and CDR2 is YSYEKL. CDR3 loop: CASSPERTSGETQYF. The CDR3 nucleotides are TGCGCCAGCAGCCCTGAAAGGACTAGCGGAGAGACCCAGTACTTC.

The chain joins TRBV28 to TRBJ1-5; D is undetermined. Trimming removed 8 bases at V and 0 bases at J, with 8 bases between. The CDR3 spans 13 residues. Germline V lookup: CDR1 MDHEN, CDR2 SYDVKM. The CDR3 DNA reads as TGTGCCAGCCTTCAGAATAGCAATCAGCCCCAGCATTTT. This gives the protein CASLQNSNQPQHF.

This clone was recorded a few times. This sequence joins TRBV30 and TRBJ2-2, with 9 bases fitting TRBD2. Per germline, CDR1 GTSNPN and CDR2 SVGIG (reference sequence). V lost 2 bases to trimming and J lost 6 bases; unmatched junction nucleotides: 10. The CDR3 covers 16 residues. The CDR3, as DNA: TGTGCCTGGAGTCCGCAAGCGGGAGGAATACCCGGGGAGCTGTTTTTT. As protein: CAWSPQAGGIPGELFF.

The chain has TRBV2 and TRBJ2-7, with 8 bases fitting TRBD1. This CDR3 has 14 amino acids. CDR1 SNHLY and CDR2 FYNNEI come from the germline V gene. J gave up 4 bases and V 4 bases, and 6 bases lay outside the gene matches. CDR3 coding DNA: TGTGCCAGCAGTGTGAGGGGGACAGGATACGAGCAGTACGTC. Protein sequence: CASSVRGTGYEQYV.

The rearrangement joins TRBV27 to TRBJ1-2, with TRBD1 matching 7 bases. In germline, CDR1 is MNHEY, CDR2 SMNVEV (reference sequence). The CDR3 length is 15 residues. The V and J ends lost 2 bases and 4 bases, in that order; junction bases with no gene match: 7. This chain's CDR3 is CASSLQGTDVYGYTF. DNA for the CDR3: TGTGCCAGCAGTTTACAAGGGACAGATGTCTATGGCTACACCTTC.

The chain links TRBV5-1 to TRBJ2-1, with a tentative D call TRBD2 (5 bases). This CDR3 has 15 residues. Germline CDR1 SGHRS, CDR2 YFSETQ. Trimming cost V 0 bases and J 0 bases, with 7 bases left between them. CDR3 sequence reads: CASSLGGFSYNEQFF. The CDR3 DNA reads as TGCGCCAGCAGCTTGGGCGGGTTCTCCTACAATGAGCAGTTCTTC.

The chain joins TRBV19 to TRBJ2-3; perhaps TRBD1 as D (5 bases). There are 14 residues in the CDR3. CDR1 and CDR2 from the germline V gene are LNHDA and SQIVND (reference sequence). Trimming pared 5 bases from V and 2 bases from J, leaving 11 bases between. The chain's CDR3 is CASSSGQSTDTQYF. The CDR3, as DNA: TGTGCCAGTAGTTCAGGACAATCCACAGATACGCAGTATTTT.

V gene TRBV5-1 combines with J gene TRBJ1-3, with D possibly matching TRBD1 (5 bases). V lost 5 bases to trimming and J lost 0 bases, with 15 bases between them. Germline V CDR1 and CDR2: SGHRS, YFSETQ. CDR3 length: 16 amino acids. The CDR3 DNA follows: TGCGCCAGCAGTCTTTTGGGACTTAGCTCTGGAAACACCATATATTTT. This encodes CASSLLGLSSGNTIYF. Complete variable domain (other parts from reference TRBV5-1 and TRBJ1-3): KAGVTQTPRYLIKTRGQQVTLSCSPISGHRSVSWYQQTPGQGLQFLFEYFSETQRNKGNFPGRFSGRQFSNSRSEMNVSTLELGDSALYLCASSLLGLSSGNTIYFGEGSWLTVV.

The chain uses TRBV21-1 and TRBJ2-7; no DNA check was done on the table's D call, TRBD1. TRBV21-1 is a pseudogene locus. The length of the CDR3 is 15 residues. The CDR3 protein is CASSKRGRGSYEQYV. CDR3 nucleotide sequence: TGTGCCAGCAGCAAAAGGGGGCGGGGTTCCTACGAGCAGTACGTC.

The chain links TRBV29-1 to TRBJ2-3; 7 bases are a match to TRBD2. CDR1 is SQVTM, CDR2 ANQGSEA, per germline. Losses at the gene ends were 4 bases for V and 5 bases for J; bases not matched to a gene: 12. The CDR3 runs to 15 residues. In DNA, the CDR3 is TGCAGCGTTGGAGTGGGGACTACCCTCGGAGATACGCAGTATTTT. This translates into CSVGVGTTLGDTQYF.

The CDR3 region has the DNA TGTGCCAGCAGTCACGACAGGGACAATCAGCCCCAGCATTTT. The encoded protein is CASSHDRDNQPQHF. The chain uses TRBV6-1 and TRBJ1-5, with TRBD1 identical over 7 bases. The CDR3 consists of 14 residues. Unmatched junction bases numbered 4, after V lost 5 bases and J lost 3 bases. The germline CDR1 and CDR2 sequences are MNHNS and SASEGT.

CDR3 protein: CASSVTGWYEKLFF. For the CDR3, the DNA is TGTGCCAGCAGTGTGACAGGATGGTACGAAAAACTGTTTTTT. V usage is TRBV6-1 and J usage is TRBJ1-4; perhaps TRBD1 as D (6 bases). There are 14 residues in the CDR3. Trimming removed 4 bases at V and 8 bases at J, with 14 bases between. Germline values: CDR1 MNHNS, CDR2 SASEGT.

About this clone: The same CDR3 is also encoded by other DNA sequences in this sample. V usage is TRBV28 and J usage is TRBJ2-5; TRBD2 matches at 8 bases. V was clipped by 2 bases and J by 5 bases; unmatched bases: 1. The V gene's germline CDR1 is MDHEN and CDR2 SYDVKM. CDR3 length: 13 amino acids. DNA for the CDR3: TGTGCCAGCAGTTTAGGCGGGAGGGAGACCCAGTACTTC. It yields the protein CASSLGGRETQYF.

V is TRBV2 and J is TRBJ1-1; 7 bases match TRBD1. Germline V gene data show CDR1 as SNHLY and CDR2 as FYNNEI. This CDR3 has 15 amino acids. The V and J ends lost 3 bases and 4 bases, in that order; junction bases with no gene match: 8. CDR3 nucleotide sequence: TGTGCCAGCAGTGACAGGGACAGTTTGACCACTGAAGCTTTCTTT. Translating it yields CASSDRDSLTTEAFF.